This T cell receptor (beta chain) originates from a study of quantifying T cell responses using KT2 cells. On the study more broadly: cDNA was made from DNase-treated RNA using alpha and beta constant primers. The second PCR ran as a qPCR until a predetermined fluorescence threshold was reached.

Study conclusions and caveats: Detection of KT2 sequences held at the lowest tested level, about one cell per 100,000 PBMC.

A single-stranded UMI oligo with SP2 sequence was ligated to cDNA 3' ends. First-round PCR used around 4 cycles and beta primers RC1.1 and RC1.2 covering TRBC1 and TRBC2. TCRdb re-called the UMI-ligation and nested PCR reads through MiXCR, storing one row per CDR3 protein. This table holds fewer than 45,000 distinct CDR3 sequences, 15% to 20% found once. Fixed numbers of PBMC received varying amounts of KT2 cells. This clonotype showed up just once. Its target is not known. The sequenced sample was PBMCs spiked with cells of the T cell clone KT2. The clonotype was recovered from a human donor.

DNA for the CDR3: TGCAGTGCCACACCCCAACGAGTACTTTACACCGGGGAGCTGTTTTTT. Residues: CSATPQRVLYTGELFF. The gene calls are TRBV20-1 and TRBJ2-2; D is unresolved. Germline V gene data show CDR1 as DFQATT and CDR2 as SNEGSKA (reference sequence). This CDR3 spans 16 amino acids. The V end was cut by 6 bases, the J end by 3 bases, with 20 bases between.